What follows is one T cell receptor (beta chain) and its context. Its antigen has not been determined. No much larger clone exists at a distance of one base, and base qualities are not known. In total, approximately 690 healthy bone marrow donors made up the cohort. Cohort members were all nominally healthy when sampled, although unrecorded immune exposures were likely present. The donor was CMV seropositive and belonged to the group of 250 to 300 seropositive cohort members. A peripheral blood sample was collected from each donor, and TCR beta sequencing was performed on peripheral blood mononuclear cells. The Qiagen DNeasy Blood Extraction Kit was used to extract genomic DNA from the blood cell samples. This sample is drawn from a study of cytomegalovirus exposure and HLA in healthy donors listed by TCRdb under 2017. Regarding the complete study: According to an earlier analysis of 587 of the donors, 150 million to 200 million T cells yielded 95 million to 140 million unique TCR beta sequences and approximately 280 Gb of sequence data. Of the approximately 400 genotyped donors, approximately 80% were placed in the genetic ancestry cluster associated with self-reported Caucasian donors. The study used immunosequencing to profile the T cell repertoires of more than 650 subjects and linked those repertoires to cytomegalovirus serostatus. Rather than drawing on any new phenotypic data, the later analysis identified candidate immune exposures from TCR beta sequences and the way those sequences occurred across donors. A later genetic analysis took genome-wide SNP genotypes for about three fifths of the 666 donors and used that subset as a discovery cohort. Alongside the repertoire data, information on donor age, sex, ethnicity and CMV serostatus was compiled. On average, roughly 200,000 unique TCR beta nucleotide sequences were sequenced per donor among 300 to 500 genotyped donors of the cohort, with 15% to 20% of those sequences being non-productive. Every discovery cohort repertoire had been produced on one sequencing platform. Class I and class II HLA loci were covered by the typing at four-digit resolution. High-throughput TCR immunosequencing, statistical association of individual TCRs with disease status, and machine learning were combined to predict cytomegalovirus infection status. An earlier analysis of some 600 of the donors applied high-throughput TCR beta sequencing to assess whether each TCR beta V gene segment acted as functional or pseudogenic. An early release covering just under 650 HLA-typed donors comprised 250 to 350 gigabases of sequencing data and around 86 million unique TCR sequences. To study patterns of TCR occurrence, a later analysis re-analyzed previously published TCR beta repertoires from just over 650 donors and added high-resolution HLA genotyping. Several DR-DQ haplotypes were treated as single units for association and clustering because of strong linkage in the cohort. The number of typed donors differed by locus: roughly 620-630 for A, B, C, DRB1 and DQB1; 522 for DQA1; 606 for DPA1; and around 470 for DPB1. The study was designed to test whether signatures of past pathogen exposure could be identified by cataloging public T cell receptors. Along with the approximately 620-subject first cohort, a separate validation cohort of over a hundred different subjects was used. Points the paper makes about the study in general: Only TCR beta chains were sequenced in this cohort, and the absence of alpha or paired-chain data limited detectable features. An association between a missense DCLRE1C variant and V-gene and J-gene trimming of TCR beta chains was found in a later genetic analysis and replicated in an independent cohort. It was suggested by the authors that the approach could potentially be generalized to other disease states and immunological phenotypes. The study gave a list of about 150 TCR beta chains associated with cytomegalovirus. The classifier was reported to diagnose cytomegalovirus status with high specificity and sensitivity in both the original cohort and the validation cohort. CMV serostatus was the only immune exposure information available for the cohort. Because HLA typing was missing for some donors at each locus, association tests included only the typed subset. Assigning TCR associations to individual alleles was difficult when HLA alleles, especially DR and DQ, strongly co-occurred. A further reported finding was that TCR beta sequences accurately predicted the HLA-A and HLA-B alleles for most subjects in the first cohort. A later analysis found that TCR association rates varied across HLA loci, with DRB1 alleles showing the most associated TCRs and HLA-C alleles the fewest. In a later analysis, several top co-occurrence clusters were reported to appear linked to parvovirus B19, influenza, CMV and Epstein-Barr virus. In a later analysis, HLA-associated TCR beta chains showed more clonal expansion and lower generation probabilities than non-associated chains that were equally common. The earlier analysis of almost 600 of the donors excluded seventeen rarely observed V segments, including chromosome 9 orphons, because counts were too low. In vitro tests confirmed that a few of the cytomegalovirus-associated TCR beta chains recognize cytomegalovirus antigens. Some IMGT-functional V segments, including TRBV6-2 and TRBV6-3, could not be told apart with the 87-base-pair reads, so those segments were excluded. Correlated functional status among segregating V segments might be attributable to linkage disequilibrium, but an unknown experimental factor could not be ruled out. In an earlier analysis of fewer than 700 of the donors, most TCR beta V segments appeared in productive rearrangements about 90% or about 30% of the time, broadly matching IMGT annotations. In a later analysis, most CMV-associated TCR beta chains were found to appear HLA-restricted, with HLA associations seemingly driven largely by CMV exposure. Presence/absence analyses assumed roughly uniform sequencing depth across donors, an assumption that may not hold. A cluster of highly shared sequence variants was judged likely to represent a technical artifact of the sequencing pipeline. Most TCR sequences were seen in very few donors, while some public TCRs were found in many individuals. In a later genetic analysis, fewer N-insertions in productive TCRs were reported among donors in an Asian-associated ancestry cluster than the approximately 670-donor mean. Specific HLA alleles were associated with 15,000 to 20,000 TCR beta sequences at a false discovery rate of 0.05 in a later analysis.

The library relied on the immunoSEQ multiplex PCR assay. For the multiplex PCR, a mixture combining 60 forward primers for TCR Vbeta segments and 13 reverse primers for TCR Jbeta segments was used. Amplification of the CDR3 region of rearranged TCR beta genes was performed with a multiplex PCR assay on genomic DNA. The Illumina HiSeq System was used to sequence the amplified TCR beta libraries as 87-base-pair reads. In the source study's methods: A later analysis counted 65 million to 90 million unique TCR beta chains across the 666 repertoires, and around 12 million of these chains were shared by at least two donors. Raw reads were error-corrected and collapsed into unique sequences by a nearest-neighbor algorithm in which closely related sequences were merged to remove PCR and sequencing errors. V, D and J gene segments were assigned by aligning CDR3 sequences to IMGT reference sequences. For a sequence to be retained, at least a six-nucleotide match to both a V gene segment and a J gene segment was required. Rearrangements were classified as productive when the CDR3 lacked stop codons and remained in frame with V and J, and all other rearrangements were classified as non-productive. Following IMGT convention, CDR3 was defined as the stretch from the second conserved V-encoded cysteine up to the conserved J-encoded phenylalanine. The earlier analysis of about 640 of the donors excluded any sequence lacking an unambiguous match to a single V gene segment. In an earlier analysis of about 590 of the donors, a V segment was called functional when productive rearrangements were above 56.7%, and segregating when the standard deviation between donors exceeded 5%. To diagnose cytomegalovirus status from the catalog of TCR beta chain sequences, a statistical classification framework was built. A later analysis assigned V and J genes by comparing TCR nucleotide sequences with IMGT/GENE-DB human TR gene sequences. In a later analysis, CDR3 sequences and most-parsimonious VDJ recombination scenarios were assigned using the TCRdist pipeline. In a later analysis, every TCR beta chain was defined by the combination of its CDR3 amino acid sequence and its V-gene family, and reads without a unique V-gene family were dropped. As a way to deal with suspected cross-contamination and a sequencing artifact, a later analysis dropped 450 to 600 nucleotide sequences that were highly shared and had low generation probability. In a later analysis, a clonal expansion index for each public chain was calculated from normalized within-repertoire ranks of inferred template counts. In a later analysis, generation probabilities were computed using a VDJ recombination model fitted to out-of-frame rearrangements, and the results were checked against IGoR. In a later analysis, hypergeometric tests were used to score TCR-TCR, TCR-HLA and TCR-CMV co-occurrence, with a repertoire-size bias correction applied to TCR pairs. A later analysis estimated false discovery rates by permuting HLA or CMV assignments 20 times. In a later analysis, co-occurring TCRs were grouped with DBSCAN, and TCRdist sequence similarity was added when clustering was performed within HLA-allele-positive subsets. Repertoires with fewer than 30,000 or more than 120,000 public chains were left out of co-occurrence clustering, as were about 5 repertoires with anomalous nucleotide sharing. The immuneACCESS repertoire file appears here via TCRdb, limited to in-frame rearrangements. These files lack a portion of the clones; in checked studies, under half of the deficit traces to unresolved V genes, and the cause of the others is not known. The DNA was the basis for D and trimming; V, J and clone size are from that table. The sample yields tens of thousands of clones; roughly 76% were counted once. The ten largest clones add up to about 8.3% of the sample.

A distance of 5 bases separates the germline ends of V and J, which lose 4 bases and 1 base respectively. The CDR3 contains 13 residues, cysteine and phenylalanine counted. Solely the CDR3 DNA is kept, with 39 bases framed from the first base. The germline V gene specifies SGHNT as CDR1 and YENEEA as CDR2. Sequencing used PBMCs. This TCR was sampled from a man between 60 and 70 years old in good health and CMV-seropositive. The chain was built from TRBV11-3 and TRBJ2-1; no confident D gene assignment can be made. The DNA is as follows: TGTGCCAGCAGCTCCGGGTCCTACAATGAGCAGTTCTTC. It is translated as CASSSGSYNEQFF.